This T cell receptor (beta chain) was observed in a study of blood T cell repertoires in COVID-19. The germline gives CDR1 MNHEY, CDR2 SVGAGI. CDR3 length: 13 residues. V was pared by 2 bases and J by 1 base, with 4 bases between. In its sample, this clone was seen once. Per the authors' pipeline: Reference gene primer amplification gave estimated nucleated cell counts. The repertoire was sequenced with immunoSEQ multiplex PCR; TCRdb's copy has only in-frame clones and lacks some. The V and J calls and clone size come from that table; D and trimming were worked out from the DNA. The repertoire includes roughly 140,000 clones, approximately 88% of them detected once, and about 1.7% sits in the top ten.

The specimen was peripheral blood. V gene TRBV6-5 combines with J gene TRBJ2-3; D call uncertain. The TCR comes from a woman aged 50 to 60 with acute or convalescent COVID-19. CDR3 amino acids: CASSYAGTDTQYF. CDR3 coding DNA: TGTGCCAGCAGTTACGCGGGCACAGATACGCAGTATTTT.